This TCR beta chain comes out of a study of patients and donors after allogeneic stem cell transplantation. Germline CDR1 and CDR2: PRHDT and FYEKMQ (reference sequence). Losses at the gene ends were 6 bases for V and 6 bases for J; bases not matched to a gene: 9. The CDR3 spans 14 residues. TCRdb reprocessed the RT-PCR reads via MiXCR and lists one record per CDR3 protein. The data contain about a million distinct CDR3 sequences, about 20% of them singletons. Sequenced input: blood, either unsorted or a sorted T cell fraction (not recorded which). This TCR derives from a human donor who was either an allogeneic HSCT recipient or a stem cell or donor lymphocyte infusion donor (not recorded which). It is not recorded whose cells these are; they may come from a transplant donor. The gene calls are TRBV13 and TRBJ2-5; 8 bases line up with TRBD1. The CDR3 DNA reads TGTGCCAGCAGAAGACAGGGGAATGCAAAGACCCAGTACTTC. Amino acid sequence: CASRRQGNAKTQYF.